Below are 18 T cell receptor beta chains sequenced from a single sample in a study of cytomegalovirus exposure and HLA in healthy donors (dated by TCRdb to 2015 to 2018). Library preparation was by the immunoSEQ multiplex PCR assay. For the multiplex PCR, a mixture combining 60 forward primers for TCR Vbeta segments and 13 reverse primers for TCR Jbeta segments was used. The source is immuneACCESS, and TCRdb retained only in-frame sequences with V and J called. Part of the clones is not carried over; for the studies checked, unresolved V genes explain less than half of this, and the remainder is unexplained. Recorded for this sample are more than 95,000 clones; roughly 76% of them occurred a single time. Roughly 15% of the sample rests with the top ten. The sequencing sample was made of PBMCs. These receptors were obtained from a man aged 45 to 65 in good health and CMV-seropositive.

This clone was seen a single time. The chain recombines TRBV19 with TRBJ1-2; maybe TRBD1 (6 bases). V gave up 3 bases and J gave up 0 bases, with 11 bases separating them. Germline V gives CDR1 LNHDA, CDR2 SQIVND (reference sequence). CDR3 length: 15 amino acids. The CDR3 loop reads CASSIRQATNYGYTF. The CDR3 region has the DNA TGTGCCAGTAGTATTCGACAGGCTACTAACTATGGCTACACCTTC.

This clone was seen only once. V is TRBV28 and J is TRBJ2-1; possibly TRBD1 for D (5 bases). The CDR3 spans 15 residues. V was pared by 7 bases and J by 4 bases, with 17 bases between. Germline CDR1 reads MDHEN; CDR2 reads SYDVKM. CDR3 amino acids: CASKYQGQAYNEQFF. The CDR3 coding sequence is TGTGCCAGCAAATACCAGGGTCAGGCGTACAATGAGCAGTTCTTC.

The chain uses TRBV7-9 and TRBJ2-1; 8 bases fit TRBD1. The length of the CDR3 is 17 residues. Per the germline V gene, CDR1 is SEHNR and CDR2 is FQNEAQ (reference sequence). V lost 1 base to trimming and J lost 7 bases; unmatched junction nucleotides: 12. Written as DNA, the CDR3 is TGTGCCAGCAGCTTAGGGTCTGAAGGACAGGGAGTGAATGAGCAGTTCTTC. Its translation: CASSLGSEGQGVNEQFF.

This clone showed up just a few times. The chain is built from TRBV6-5 and TRBJ1-5; maybe TRBD1 (5 bases). Germline V CDR1 and CDR2: MNHEY, SVGAGI. The CDR3 totals 15 residues. V was trimmed by 0 bases and J by 2 bases, leaving 8 bases between them. The CDR3 bases are TGTGCCAGCAGTTACTCGGGGCAGGGCAATCAGCCCCAGCATTTT. This codes for CASSYSGQGNQPQHF.

The rearrangement links TRBV6-5 to TRBJ2-7, with 9 positions matching TRBD1. V lost 6 bases to trimming and J lost 2 bases; unmatched junction nucleotides: 5. Looked up from germline, CDR1 is MNHEY and CDR2 is SVGAGI. The CDR3 covers 14 residues. CDR3 residues: CASRSDRGAYEQYF. CDR3 DNA: TGTGCCAGCAGATCCGACAGGGGGGCCTACGAGCAGTACTTC.

The genes are TRBV9 and TRBJ1-1; 10 nucleotides align to TRBD1. V shed 0 bases and J 3 bases; nucleotides not matched to a gene: 11. The CDR3 has 18 amino acids. From germline, CDR1 is SGDLS and CDR2 YYNGEE. The CDR3 spells CASSVGTGGGRGDTEAFF. CDR3 coding DNA: TGTGCCAGCAGCGTAGGGACAGGGGGAGGAAGAGGGGACACTGAAGCTTTCTTT.

J is TRBJ2-7 and V is TRBV28; 15 positions match TRBD2. Trimming at V came to 4 bases and at J to 2 bases, leaving 6 bases not matched to a gene. The CDR3 has 17 residues. The germline V gene has CDR1 MDHEN and CDR2 SYDVKM. The CDR3 DNA is TGTGCCAGCAGTTCCGGCGGACTAGCGGGAGGGGCCTACGAGCAGTACTTC. This translates into CASSSGGLAGGAYEQYF.

DNA of the CDR3: TGTGCCAGCAGCACGCGGACAGGGGTGAACACTGAAGCTTTCTTT. This sequence encodes CASSTRTGVNTEAFF. J is TRBJ1-1 and V is TRBV11-3; 9 bases are shared with TRBD1. The CDR3 is 15 amino acids. Trimming cost V 5 bases and J 0 bases; bases outside gene matches: 4. Germline V lookup: CDR1 SGHNT, CDR2 YENEEA.

This clone was observed a single time. This chain links TRBV6-5 with TRBJ2-3, with D maybe TRBD1 (5 bases). This CDR3 has 14 amino acids. Germline loops: CDR1 MNHEY, CDR2 SVGAGI. Trimming shortened V by 7 bases and J by 3 bases, and 14 bases separated the two germline ends. CDR3 residues: CASTPARVTDTQYF. CDR3 DNA: TGTGCCAGCACCCCCGCCAGGGTTACAGATACGCAGTATTTT.

The V call is TRBV7-8, the J call TRBJ2-2; TRBD1 agrees at 9 bases. After removal of 7 bases from V and 4 bases from J, the junction contained 7 bases not matched to a gene. Germline V CDR1 and CDR2: SGHVS, FQNEAQ. The CDR3 runs to 15 residues. CDR3 region: CASTLMDRGTGELFF. The DNA of the CDR3 is TGTGCCAGCACCCTGATGGACAGGGGCACCGGGGAGCTGTTTTTT.

The V gene is TRBV9, the J gene TRBJ2-3; D gene ambiguous. The V gene lost 0 bases and the J gene lost 4 bases, with 6 bases spanning the gap. CDR3 size: 13 residues. Germline CDR1 is SGDLS and CDR2 is YYNGEE. Written as DNA, the CDR3 is TGTGCCAGCAGCGTAGTTAGCTCAGATACGCAGTATTTT. Amino acid sequence: CASSVVSSDTQYF.

The chain links TRBV9 to TRBJ1-2; no firm D call. Germline values: CDR1 SGDLS, CDR2 YYNGEE. Deletions cut 0 bases from V and 6 bases from J, with 12 bases between. The CDR3 runs 14 residues. Written as DNA, the CDR3 is TGTGCCAGCAGCGTAGGGAGGGCCGGGGATGGCTACACCTTC. Translated, it gives CASSVGRAGDGYTF. The full variable domain, with the rest looked up from reference TRBV9 and TRBJ1-2, is DSGVTQTPKHLITATGQRVTLRCSPRSGDLSVYWYQQSLDQGLQFLIQYYNGEERAKGNILERFSAQQFPDLHSELNLSSLELGDSALYFCASSVGRAGDGYTFGSGTRLTVV.

The V gene is TRBV7-6, the J gene TRBJ2-1, with D tentatively TRBD2 (6 bases). CDR3 length: 17 residues. Trimming left V 4 bases short and J 0 bases short, with 16 bases between. Germline values: CDR1 SGHVS, CDR2 FNYEAQ. The CDR3 coding sequence is TGTGCCAGCAGCTATATGGGGGGAGCAATCTCCTACAATGAGCAGTTCTTC. Amino acids: CASSYMGGAISYNEQFF.

This clone came up a few times. V is TRBV6-5 and J is TRBJ1-2; TRBD1 might be the D (6 bases). The germline V gene has CDR1 MNHEY and CDR2 SVGAGI. The CDR3 loop spans 13 amino acids. V dropped 6 bases and J dropped 6 bases, with 14 bases sitting between them. The CDR3 DNA reads as TGTGCCAGCAGGTACCCAGGGGTGGATGGCTACACCTTC. Its translation: CASRYPGVDGYTF.

Details on this clone: The same CDR3 can be traced to other DNA sequences in this sample. The chain carries TRBV28 and TRBJ1-5, with TRBD1 matching 9 bases. The ends lost 6 bases at V and 5 bases at J; junction bases unmatched: 5. Germline CDR1 is MDHEN and CDR2 is SYDVKM. CDR3 length equals 14 residues. CDR3: CASSPGQGDQPQHF. The CDR3, as DNA: TGTGCCAGCAGCCCGGGACAGGGAGATCAGCCCCAGCATTTT.

The chain uses TRBV7-2 and TRBJ1-5; D is uncertain. The CDR3 length is 13 residues. Germline values: CDR1 SGHTA, CDR2 FQGNSA. V shed 1 base and J shed 6 bases, with 7 bases lying between them. CDR3 sequence: CASSLESRQPQHF. As DNA, the CDR3 is TGTGCCAGCAGCTTAGAATCTCGTCAGCCCCAGCATTTT.

This clone was picked up one time. This chain uses TRBV7-6 with TRBJ1-1, with 7 bases matching TRBD1. J lost 3 bases, V lost 4 bases, and 2 bases had no gene match. Germline V gives CDR1 SGHVS, CDR2 FNYEAQ. This CDR3 spans 13 amino acids. CDR3 protein: CASSSQGHTEAFF. The CDR3 DNA follows: TGTGCCAGCAGCTCACAGGGGCACACTGAAGCTTTCTTT.

The chain has TRBV5-1 and TRBJ1-2; 9 bases align to TRBD1. Germline V lookup: CDR1 SGHRS, CDR2 YFSETQ. The CDR3 consists of 14 residues. After removal of 5 bases from V and 8 bases from J, the junction contained 10 bases not matched to a gene. CDR3 DNA sequence: TGCGCCAGCAGACAGGGGGCGACAGAAGGGGGCTACACCTTC. It encodes CASRQGATEGGYTF.